This T cell receptor beta chain was sequenced during a study of shared clonotypes between healthy human individuals. Study context: Donors had three CD4 naive, three CD4 memory, two CD8 naive and one CD8 memory plate apiece.

With respect to this clone: Its antigen is undetermined.

Whole-study findings and limits: Among donors, the sharing of clonotypes was expected to be influenced by sequencing depth.

Each sorted subset replicate got 200 ng genomic DNA, around 29,000 genomes. TCRdb's copy holds only in-frame clones and misses some; the assay was immunoSEQ multiplex PCR. The table includes a few million clones, around 94% detected once. Germline V gene lookup returns CDR1 SGHVS and CDR2 FQNEAQ. CDR3 length: 15 amino acids. V lost 0 bases and J lost 6, with 14 bases in between. The sequence was obtained from a man aged 18-30 years in good health. The sequenced sample was naive CD4+ T cells sorted from blood. Documented subset: CD45RA+ positively selected. V usage is TRBV7-8 and J usage is TRBJ2-5, with a weak D call TRBD1 (6 bases). The CDR3, as DNA: TGTGCCAGCAGCTTAGCAATCTACAGGGAAAAGACCCAGTACTTC. It codes for CASSLAIYREKTQYF.